Listed below are T cell receptor beta chains from one sample, sequenced in a study of CD8 T cells in ankylosing spondylitis. TCRdb re-called the 5' RACE reads with MiXCR, one entry per CDR3 protein. The sample includes about 440,000 distinct CDR3 sequences, more than 15% seen only once; the top ten take approximately 1%. Sequencing used blood, either unsorted or a sorted T cell fraction (not recorded which). These TCRs come from a male donor with ankylosing spondylitis. The CDR3 runs from the conserved cysteine through the conserved F or W. Fields, in order: D gene, J gene, clone size, V gene, CDR3 DNA, CDR3 protein. A D gene is named only where the DNA matches it firmly. Where a row states a size, it is once, few, many or the class of an expanded clone; other rows omit it.

D: .; J: TRBJ2-1; size: few; V: TRBV12-3/TRBV12-4; DNA: TGTGCCAGCAGTTTAGACGGGTTCGCAGAGCAGTTCTTC; CDR3: CASSLDGFAEQFF
D: .; J: TRBJ2-5; size: .; V: TRBV7-3; DNA: TGTGCCAGCAGCTTAGCCCAAAGGGAGACCCAGTACTTC; CDR3: CASSLAQRETQYF
D: TRBD1; J: TRBJ1-1; size: few; V: TRBV6-5; DNA: TGTGCCAGCAGTTACTACGGACAGGGGGCATCTGAAGCTTTCTTT; CDR3: CASSYYGQGASEAFF
D: .; J: TRBJ2-5; size: .; V: TRBV6-2/TRBV6-3; DNA: TGTGCCAGCAGAACCCCTCCTGTGGAGACCCAGTACTTC; CDR3: CASRTPPVETQYF
D: TRBD1; J: TRBJ1-2; size: .; V: TRBV6-1; DNA: TGTGCCAGCAGATCGGGACAGCACTATGGCTACACCTTC; CDR3: CASRSGQHYGYTF
D: TRBD1; J: TRBJ1-2; size: few; V: TRBV20-1; DNA: TGCAGTGCTAAGAGACAGGGGGCCTATGGCTACACCTTC; CDR3: CSAKRQGAYGYTF
D: .; J: TRBJ2-1; size: few; V: TRBV7-2; DNA: TGTGCCAGCAGCTCGGGACTCCGCTACAATGAGCAGTTCTTC; CDR3: CASSSGLRYNEQFF
D: .; J: TRBJ2-7; size: many; V: TRBV4-3; DNA: TGCGCCAGCAGCCTAGGTTGGCTGCGGGGACAGAAGTTTTACGAGCAGTACTTC; CDR3: CASSLGWLRGQKFYEQYF
D: .; J: TRBJ1-1; size: few; V: TRBV5-1; DNA: TGCGCCAGCAGCTTTAATACAATGAACACTGAAGCTTTCTTT; CDR3: CASSFNTMNTEAFF
D: TRBD1; J: TRBJ2-3; size: many; V: TRBV7-3; DNA: TGTGCCAGCAGTTTAACCGGGACAGGGGGCACAGATACGCAGTATTTT; CDR3: CASSLTGTGGTDTQYF
D: .; J: TRBJ2-7; size: .; V: TRBV7-2; DNA: TGTGCCAGCAGCTCATCAGCGTACTCCTACGAGCAGTACTTC; CDR3: CASSSSAYSYEQYF
D: TRBD2; J: TRBJ2-1; size: .; V: TRBV9; DNA: TGTGCCAGCAGCCCGCTAGCGGGAAGCTTGGATGAGCAGTTCTTC; CDR3: CASSPLAGSLDEQFF
D: .; J: TRBJ2-1; size: many; V: TRBV7-8; DNA: TGTGCCAGCAGCTTAGACGAAGGCTCCTACAATGAGCAGTTCTTC; CDR3: CASSLDEGSYNEQFF
D: .; J: TRBJ2-3; size: few; V: TRBV12-3/TRBV12-4; DNA: TGTGCCAGCAGCGATCCGGGATCCACCGTTTCGGATACGCAGTATTTT; CDR3: CASSDPGSTVSDTQYF
D: .; J: TRBJ1-6; size: .; V: TRBV7-9; DNA: TGTGCCAGCAGCTCAACCGGGGAAAGGTCACCCCTCCACTTT; CDR3: CASSSTGERSPLHF
D: .; J: TRBJ1-4; size: few; V: TRBV4-1; DNA: TGCGCCAGCAGCTTCGCAGGGGCGTATGGAAAACTGTTTTTT; CDR3: CASSFAGAYGKLFF
D: TRBD1; J: TRBJ2-7; size: .; V: TRBV6-1; DNA: TGTGCCAGCAGCCGGGACAGCAGTTTGTCCGAGCAGTACTTC; CDR3: CASSRDSSLSEQYF
D: .; J: TRBJ2-1; size: many; V: TRBV7-8; DNA: TGTGCCAGCAGCTTAGGGAGCGGTAATAACAATGAGCAGTTCTTC; CDR3: CASSLGSGNNNEQFF
D: TRBD1; J: TRBJ1-4; size: few; V: TRBV12-3/TRBV12-4; DNA: TGTGCCAGCAGTTTGGGGACAGGGGCCGCGTTTGGGAAACTGTTTTTT; CDR3: CASSLGTGAAFGKLFF
D: .; J: TRBJ1-1; size: .; V: TRBV7-8; DNA: TGTGCCAGCAGCCCAAACAGGGACACTGAAGCTTTCTTT; CDR3: CASSPNRDTEAFF
D: TRBD2; J: TRBJ2-3; size: .; V: TRBV5-1; DNA: TGCGCCAGCAGCTACGGACTAGCGGGTGCCGGGGATACGCAGTATTTT; CDR3: CASSYGLAGAGDTQYF
D: .; J: TRBJ2-7; size: few; V: TRBV20-1; DNA: TGCAGTGCTAGAGTAAGCCAGGCTGGTGCCTACGAGCAGTACTTC; CDR3: CSARVSQAGAYEQYF